The 15 T cell receptor beta chains in this list originate from one sample, sequenced in a study of blood T cell repertoires in COVID-19. Data came from immunoSEQ multiplex PCR; TCRdb stores just in-frame clones and leaves some out. The sample holds about 480,000 clones, 85% to 90% seen once. Material: peripheral blood. The receptors derive from a man younger than 35 with COVID-19, enrolled during active disease.

The chain is built from TRBV6-5 and TRBJ1-6, with 8 positions matching TRBD1. The CDR3 sequence is 14 residues long. Trimming took 4 bases from V and 10 from J; bases not matched to a gene: 6. Germline assignment: CDR1 MNHEY and CDR2 SVGAGI. CDR3 sequence: CASSSGQGTSPLHF. As DNA, the CDR3 is TGTGCCAGCAGTTCAGGACAGGGAACATCACCCCTCCACTTT.

V usage is TRBV29-1 and J usage is TRBJ2-5; TRBD2 agrees at 7 bases. Germline CDR1 and CDR2: SQVTM and ANQGSEA. The CDR3 consists of 12 residues. Trimming took 4 bases from V and 2 from J; bases not matched to a gene: 1. The CDR3 bases are TGCAGCGTTGTCGGGAGGCAAGAGACCCAGTACTTC. Its translation: CSVVGRQETQYF.

V gene TRBV2 combines with J gene TRBJ1-5, with 8 bases identical to TRBD1. Looked up from germline, CDR1 is SNHLY and CDR2 is FYNNEI. The CDR3 length is 15 residues. Trimming took 6 bases from V and 4 from J; bases not matched to a gene: 8. In nucleotides, the CDR3 is TGTGCCAGCAGAGACGGGACAGGTGGAAATCAGCCCCAGCATTTT. Translated: CASRDGTGGNQPQHF. The whole variable domain, filled in from reference TRBV2 and TRBJ1-5, reads EPEVTQTPSHQVTQMGQEVILRCVPISNHLYFYWYRQILGQKVEFLVSFYNNEISEKSEIFDDQFSVERPDGSNFTLKIRSTKLEDSAMYFCASRDGTGGNQPQHFGDGTRLSIL.

J is TRBJ2-1 and V is TRBV5-1; 9 nucleotides align to TRBD2. The CDR3 covers 16 residues. V was pared by 0 bases and J by 2 bases, with 3 bases of the junction left unmatched. Germline V gene sequence: CDR1 SGHRS, CDR2 YFSETQ. CDR3 DNA: TGCGCCAGCAGCTTGGTCTCTAGCGGGGCCTACAATGAGCAGTTCTTC. It yields the protein CASSLVSSGAYNEQFF. The full variable domain, with the rest looked up from reference TRBV5-1 and TRBJ2-1, is KAGVTQTPRYLIKTRGQQVTLSCSPISGHRSVSWYQQTPGQGLQFLFEYFSETQRNKGNFPGRFSGRQFSNSRSEMNVSTLELGDSALYLCASSLVSSGAYNEQFFGPGTRLTVL.

The rearrangement uses TRBV7-2 and TRBJ1-5; 9 nucleotides match TRBD1. Per the germline V gene, CDR1 is SGHTA and CDR2 is FQGNSA. V dropped 5 bases and J dropped 3; count of bases not matched to a gene: 5. The CDR3 totals 15 residues. The CDR3 sequence is CASSRDRVTNQPQHF. The CDR3 DNA is TGTGCCAGCAGCCGGGACAGGGTAACCAATCAGCCCCAGCATTTT.

The chain couples TRBV2 to TRBJ2-7, with 7 bases lining up with TRBD1. J gave up 3 bases and V 3 bases, and 2 bases lay outside the gene matches. Germline V gene data show CDR1 as SNHLY and CDR2 as FYNNEI. The CDR3 runs 13 residues. This CDR3 is CASSDYRGYEQYF. The CDR3 bases are TGTGCCAGCAGTGATTACAGGGGCTACGAGCAGTACTTC.

The chain has TRBV6-5 and TRBJ2-4, with a weak D call TRBD1 (6 bases). The CDR3 is 13 residues long. Germline lookup yields CDR1 MNHEY and CDR2 SVGAGI. The V end was cut by 7 bases, the J end by 8 bases, with 15 bases between. Here the CDR3 reads CASKTGLRDIQYF. The CDR3 region has the DNA TGTGCCAGCAAGACAGGCCTAAGGGACATTCAGTACTTC.

The genes are TRBV29-1 and TRBJ1-1; TRBD1 aligns across 12 bases. The V gene's germline CDR1 is SQVTM and CDR2 ANQGSEA. The V gene end was trimmed by 7 bases and the J gene end by 10 bases; junction bases not matched to a gene: 10. The CDR3 has 13 residues. CDR3 in amino acids: CSAKGTGGVGAFF. In DNA, the CDR3 is TGCAGCGCAAAAGGGACAGGGGGCGTCGGAGCTTTCTTT.

A single count supports this clone. The V gene is TRBV25-1, the J gene TRBJ2-1; perhaps TRBD2 as D (6 bases). Germline V lookup: CDR1 MGHDK, CDR2 SYGVNS. The CDR3 length is 15 residues. V was trimmed by 3 bases and J by 0 bases, leaving 9 bases between them. CDR3 amino acids: CASSDWGVSYNEQFF. DNA of the CDR3: TGTGCCAGCAGTGATTGGGGGGTCTCCTACAATGAGCAGTTCTTC.

The genes are TRBV3-1 (or the pseudogene TRBV3-2) and TRBJ2-7; perhaps TRBD1 as D (6 bases). Trimming left V 5 bases short and J 3 bases short, with 14 bases between. The germline gives CDR1 LGHDT, CDR2 YNNKEL (reference sequence). This CDR3 region has 14 residues. In DNA, the CDR3 is TGTGCCAGCAGCGACCGGGACATTTTCTACGAGCAGTACTTC. It yields the protein CASSDRDIFYEQYF.

The rearrangement uses TRBV9 and TRBJ2-1, with D possibly being TRBD1 (6 bases). The CDR3 has 14 amino acids. Germline loops: CDR1 SGDLS, CDR2 YYNGEE. The V end was cut by 4 bases, the J end by 3 bases, with 11 bases between. CDR3 sequence (DNA): TGTGCCAGCAGCTTCAGGGGCGACTACAATGAGCAGTTCTTC. It specifies CASSFRGDYNEQFF.

The chain combines TRBV2 with TRBJ2-5; 8 nucleotides match TRBD2. V shed 5 bases, J shed 7 bases, and the junction held 9 bases outside the gene matches. The germline CDR1 and CDR2 sequences are SNHLY and FYNNEI. This CDR3 has 14 residues. This chain's CDR3 is CASSLLADLATQYF. Written as DNA, the CDR3 is TGTGCCAGCAGTTTACTAGCGGACCTCGCGACCCAGTACTTC.

This clone is a singleton in its sample. The chain is built from TRBV7-9 and TRBJ1-1, with 10 bases fitting TRBD1. After removal of 5 bases from V and 7 bases from J, the junction contained 4 bases not matched to a gene. The CDR3 length is 13 residues. Germline V CDR1 and CDR2: SEHNR, FQNEAQ (reference sequence). The CDR3 bases are TGTGCCAGCAGCCAGACAGGGGGCGGTGAAGCTTTCTTT. It codes for CASSQTGGGEAFF. The full variable domain, its missing parts supplied by reference TRBV7-9 and TRBJ1-1, is DTGVSQNPRHKITKRGQNVTFRCDPISEHNRLYWYRQTLGQGPEFLTYFQNEAQLEKSRLLSDRFSAERPKGSFSTLEIQRTEQGDSAMYLCASSQTGGGEAFFGQGTRLTVV.

This chain joins TRBV7-2 and TRBJ2-2, with 8 positions matching TRBD1. With V trimmed by 3 bases and J by 1 base, 1 base remained unmatched. Germline V gives CDR1 SGHTA, CDR2 FQGNSA. This CDR3 contains 15 residues. CDR3 bases: TGTGCCAGCAGCTTCAGGGGGCGGAACACCGGGGAGCTGTTTTTT. Protein product: CASSFRGRNTGELFF.

J is TRBJ2-5 and V is TRBV5-1; D is possibly TRBD1 (5 bases). V was clipped by 5 bases and J by 5 bases, with 10 bases between them. This CDR3 region has 12 residues. Germline V gives CDR1 SGHRS, CDR2 YFSETQ. The CDR3 nucleotides read TGCGCCAGCAGTTCAGGGTCGGAGACCCAGTACTTC. Residues: CASSSGSETQYF.